Sequencing of this T cell receptor (beta chain) was carried out in a study of a mutant IDH1 vaccine in newly diagnosed glioma. The time point here: week 11, during vaccination. Each dose delivered 300 ug of mutant IDH1 20-mer peptide subcutaneously with imiquimod. The assay was immunoSEQ multiplex PCR, and TCRdb's table has in-frame clones only and misses some. The data show 110,000 or so clones, with 90% seen just once and roughly 0.65% held by the top ten. Comment on this clone: Its target is unknown.

This receptor was obtained from a woman aged 50 to 65 with glioma. This sample comprised PBMCs, obtained from a glioma patient whose treatment included an IDH1 peptide vaccine.

In DNA, the CDR3 is TGTGCCAGCACCGTTCGGACTAGCGGGAGAAACAAACCCTACAATGAGCAGTTCTTC. Protein sequence: CASTVRTSGRNKPYNEQFF. The genes are TRBV27 and TRBJ2-1; 13 bases align to TRBD2. In germline, CDR1 is MNHEY, CDR2 SMNVEV (reference sequence). The CDR3 extends over 19 amino acids. Trimming cost V 7 bases and J 2 bases; bases outside gene matches: 14.